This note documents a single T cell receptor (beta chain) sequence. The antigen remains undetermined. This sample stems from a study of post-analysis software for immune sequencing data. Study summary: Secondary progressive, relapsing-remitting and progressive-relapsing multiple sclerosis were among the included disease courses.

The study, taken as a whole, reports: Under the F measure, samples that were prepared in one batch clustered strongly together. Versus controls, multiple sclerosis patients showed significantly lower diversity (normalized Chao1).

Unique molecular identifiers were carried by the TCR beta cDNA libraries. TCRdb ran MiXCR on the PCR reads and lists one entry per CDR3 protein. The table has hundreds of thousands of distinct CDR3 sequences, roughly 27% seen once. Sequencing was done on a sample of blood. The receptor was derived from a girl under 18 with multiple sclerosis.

CDR3 nucleotide sequence: TGCAGCGTTGATTTATCCAGAATGAACACTGAAGCTTTCTTT. The encoded protein is CSVDLSRMNTEAFF. This chain links TRBV29-1 with TRBJ1-1, with D hard to call. Germline CDR1 reads SQVTM; CDR2 reads ANQGSEA. Trimming removed 3 bases at V and 0 bases at J, with 11 bases between. The CDR3 length is 14 residues.